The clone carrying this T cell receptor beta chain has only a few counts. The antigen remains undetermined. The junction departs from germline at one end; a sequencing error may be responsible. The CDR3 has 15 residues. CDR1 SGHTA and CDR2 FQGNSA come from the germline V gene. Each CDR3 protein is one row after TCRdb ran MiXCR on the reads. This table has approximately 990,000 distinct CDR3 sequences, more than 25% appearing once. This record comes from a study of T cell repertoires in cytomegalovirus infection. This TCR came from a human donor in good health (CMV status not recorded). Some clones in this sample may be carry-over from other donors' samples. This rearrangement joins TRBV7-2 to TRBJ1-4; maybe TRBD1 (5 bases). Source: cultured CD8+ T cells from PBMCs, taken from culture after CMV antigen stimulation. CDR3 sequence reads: CASSSRQTANEKLFF. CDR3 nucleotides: TGTGCCAGTAGCTCCCGACAGACCGCTAATGAAAAACTGTTTTTT.